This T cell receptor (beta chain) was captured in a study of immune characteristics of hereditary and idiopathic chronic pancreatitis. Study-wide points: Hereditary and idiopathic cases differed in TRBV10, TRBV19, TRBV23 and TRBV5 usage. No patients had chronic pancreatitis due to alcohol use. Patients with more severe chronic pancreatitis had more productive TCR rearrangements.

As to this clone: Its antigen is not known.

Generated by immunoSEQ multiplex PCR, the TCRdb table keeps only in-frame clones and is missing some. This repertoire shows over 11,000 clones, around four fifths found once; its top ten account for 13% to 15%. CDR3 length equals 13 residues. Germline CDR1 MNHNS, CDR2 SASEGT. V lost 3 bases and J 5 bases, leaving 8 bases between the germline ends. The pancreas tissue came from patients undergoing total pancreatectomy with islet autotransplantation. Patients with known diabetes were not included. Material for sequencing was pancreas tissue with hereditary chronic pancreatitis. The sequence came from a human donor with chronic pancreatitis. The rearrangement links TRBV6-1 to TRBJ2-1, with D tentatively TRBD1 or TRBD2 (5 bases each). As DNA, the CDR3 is TGTGCCAGCAGTGAGGGGGAAAACAATGAGCAGTTCTTC. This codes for CASSEGENNEQFF.